In this sample, the clone carrying this TCR beta chain turned up a few times. Original processing methods: Reference gene primer amplification yielded estimated nucleated cell counts. Profiling relied on immunoSEQ multiplex PCR, and the TCRdb table lists in-frame clones only, not all of them. V, J and clone size derive from that table, while D and trimming were established from the DNA sequence. The sample contains approximately 360,000 clones, 80% to 85% of which appear only once. This CDR3 spans 12 amino acids. J gave up 12 bases and V 6 bases, and 7 bases lay outside the gene matches. Germline V gene sequence: CDR1 MNHEY, CDR2 SMNVEV (reference sequence). The data stem from a study of blood T cell repertoires in COVID-19. About the study: The cDNA or gDNA used as material had been derived from T cells, B-cell-depleted T cells, or PBMCs.

The clonotype was recovered from a woman in her forties or fifties who had recovered from COVID-19. The chain links TRBV27 to TRBJ1-1; 10 nucleotides align to TRBD1. The sequenced sample was PBMCs or T cells enriched from blood (not recorded which). CDR3 nucleotide sequence: TGTGCCAGCAGCTTCGGACAGGGGGAGACTTTCTTT. Residues: CASSFGQGETFF.